Listed here is a single TCR beta chain. Its antigen is unidentified. The data belong to a study of T-cell memory formation after mild COVID-19. General study points: There was no confirmation that second-wave clones peaking on day 37 were SARS-CoV-2 specific.

Trimming removed 4 bases from V and 3 bases from J, with 14 bases in between. The CDR3 is 14 residues long. CDR1 DFQATT and CDR2 SNEGSKA come from the germline V gene (reference sequence). Using constant-segment primers, 5'RACE produced TCR alpha and TCR beta cDNA libraries carrying sample barcodes and UMIs. TCRdb reprocessed the 5' RACE reads with MiXCR, giving one entry per CDR3 protein. The sample records over 450,000 distinct CDR3 sequences, 20% being singletons. V usage is TRBV20-1 and J usage is TRBJ2-3; D is possibly TRBD1 (6 bases). Specimen: PBMCs or a T cell subset sorted from them (not recorded which). The sequence derives from an adult woman who had mild COVID-19 (a few samples of this study predate the infection). Cell type and time point are not known. CDR3 sequence: CSAITGSGTDTQYF. In nucleotides, the CDR3 is TGCAGTGCTATTACAGGGTCGGGGACAGATACGCAGTATTTT.